The entry that follows covers one T cell receptor beta chain sequence. Its antigen is still unknown. It is unclear where the CDR3 begins or ends on the DNA, so no DNA is shown, and the CDR3 is as TCRdb lists it. A total of 12 residues make up the CDR3, ends included. Germline CDR1 is MDHEN and CDR2 is SYDVKM. The source of the sample is a study of cytomegalovirus exposure and HLA in healthy donors. 13 Jbeta primers and 60 Vbeta primers were used for the PCR. Measured with immunoSEQ multiplex PCR; TCRdb has only the in-frame clones, and not every one. The sample includes over 85,000 clones, roughly 78% of them seen just once. Study-wide findings and caveats: Some highly shared sequence variants likely arose as a pipeline artifact. Researchers counted about 150 TCR beta chains as cytomegalovirus-associated. Later genetic work tied a missense DCLRE1C variant to beta-chain V and J trimming.

The sequencing input was PBMCs. The chain carries TRBV28 and TRBJ2-2; the DNA was not compared with TRBD2, the D call given in the table. The origin of this receptor is a woman aged 30 to 39 in good health and CMV-seronegative. CDR3 region: CASSFGAGELFF.